A few counts support the clone carrying this TCR beta chain. Its antigen is undetermined. The sample originates from a study of post-analysis software for immune sequencing data. Overall study context: Disease courses included relapsing-remitting, secondary progressive and progressive-relapsing multiple sclerosis.

V was trimmed by 0 bases and J by 4 bases, leaving 13 bases between them. CDR1 and CDR2 from the germline V gene are SGHRS and YFSETQ. The CDR3 is 15 residues long. Study-level findings and limits: A handful of TRBV segments (TRBV5-6, TRBV5-1 and TRBV20-1 among them) occurred more frequently in patients than in controls. Controls significantly exceeded multiple sclerosis patients in normalized Chao1 diversity. Batch-matched samples strongly co-clustered by F measure.

cDNA libraries for TCR beta contained unique molecular identifiers. TCRdb reprocessed the PCR reads via MiXCR and lists one record per CDR3 protein. Of hundreds of thousands of distinct CDR3 sequences listed, roughly a third are singletons. Sequencing input: blood. V gene TRBV5-1 combines with J gene TRBJ1-2, with a tentative D call TRBD1 (5 bases). This TCR derives from a girl aged 5-17 years with multiple sclerosis. CDR3 sequence reads: CASSLGTGQGYGYTF. Written as DNA, the CDR3 is TGCGCCAGCAGCTTGGGGACCGGGCAGGGCTATGGCTACACCTTC.